Each of the 28 T cell receptor beta chains below was sequenced from the same sample in a study of shared clonotypes between healthy human individuals. Naive-designated CD8 cells lacked CD45RO, were positively enriched for CCR7, and omitted terminally differentiated effector memory CD45RA+ cells. Here immunoSEQ multiplex PCR was the method, and the copy in TCRdb shows in-frame clones only, minus some. The table has roughly 1,800,000 clones, roughly 94% seen once. Specimen: naive CD8+ T cells sorted from blood. Every receptor here comes from a man between 18 and 35 years old in good health.

The genes are TRBV7-9 and TRBJ2-1, with no clear D. Trimming removed 8 bases at V and 0 bases at J, with 11 bases between. CDR3 length: 14 amino acids. CDR1 and CDR2 from the germline V gene are SEHNR and FQNEAQ (reference sequence). CDR3 sequence reads: CASHSHSSYNEQFF. Written as DNA, the CDR3 is TGTGCCAGCCACAGCCACAGCTCCTACAATGAGCAGTTCTTC.

J is TRBJ2-2 and V is TRBV27, with 8 bases matching TRBD2. Trimming took 4 bases from V and 0 from J; bases not matched to a gene: 4. The germline gives CDR1 MNHEY, CDR2 SMNVEV (reference sequence). The CDR3 length is 16 residues. The DNA for the CDR3 is TGTGCCAGCAGTTCCCCGCGGGGGGCGAACACCGGGGAGCTGTTTTTT. Translating gives CASSSPRGANTGELFF.

The chain links TRBV10-2 to TRBJ2-7; D unclear. Trimming cost V 4 bases and J 3 bases, with 13 bases left between them. The CDR3 spans 14 residues. The germline CDR1 and CDR2 sequences are WSHSY and SAAADI. The CDR3 sequence: CASSGQNKVYEQYF. The CDR3, as DNA: TGCGCCAGCAGTGGGCAGAATAAAGTCTACGAGCAGTACTTC.

The CDR3 nucleotides are TGTGCCAGCAGCTTATCTCGGGACAGTGGAAACACCATATATTTT. Amino acids: CASSLSRDSGNTIYF. The chain carries TRBV7-9 and TRBJ1-3; TRBD1 matches 7 bases. Germline assignment: CDR1 SEHNR and CDR2 FQNEAQ (reference sequence). The CDR3 extends over 15 amino acids. V shed 2 bases and J 3 bases; nucleotides not matched to a gene: 4.

The chain has TRBV30 and TRBJ1-2; a weak D match, TRBD1 (6 bases). V lost 7 bases and J 4 bases, leaving 19 bases between the germline ends. The CDR3 length is 14 residues. Germline V gives CDR1 GTSNPN, CDR2 SVGIG (reference sequence). The CDR3 loop is CASQDWGHLYGYTF. The CDR3 nucleotides read TGTGCCTCCCAAGATTGGGGACACCTCTATGGCTACACCTTC.

The rearrangement joins TRBV16 to TRBJ2-7; no clear D. The V gene's germline CDR1 is KGHSY and CDR2 FQNENV. The germline V and J ends were trimmed by 1 base and 6 bases, with 4 bases remaining between them. The CDR3 sequence is 11 residues long. The CDR3 reads CASSQFTEQYF. For the CDR3, the DNA is TGTGCCAGCAGCCAATTTACCGAGCAGTACTTC.

The J gene is TRBJ2-5, the V gene TRBV6-5, with D perhaps matching TRBD1 or TRBD2 (6 bases each). Between the trimmed V and J ends, which lost 2 bases and 5 bases, there was a span of 12 bases. CDR1 MNHEY and CDR2 SVGAGI come from the germline V gene. This CDR3 is 14 amino acids long. The CDR3 protein is CASSYALGGETQYF. CDR3 coding DNA: TGTGCCAGCAGTTACGCCTTAGGGGGGGAGACCCAGTACTTC.

Points on this clone: Within the sample, other DNA sequences also encode this same CDR3. The V and J genes are TRBV27 and TRBJ2-1; a possible D gene is TRBD2 (6 bases). The CDR3 has 15 amino acids. Trimming stripped 2 bases from V and 0 bases from J, with 8 bases between. The germline V gene encodes CDR1 MNHEY and CDR2 SMNVEV (reference sequence). The CDR3 spells CASSLAGSSYNEQFF. The CDR3, as DNA: TGTGCCAGCAGTTTAGCGGGAAGCTCCTACAATGAGCAGTTCTTC.

The chain carries TRBV6-4 and TRBJ1-1; D is possibly TRBD1 (6 bases). The germline V gene has CDR1 MRHNA and CDR2 SNTAGT. V was pared by 8 bases and J by 7 bases, with 14 bases between. CDR3 length: 12 residues. CDR3 sequence (DNA): TGTGCCAGCCCAGATCGGACAGTTGAAGCTTTCTTT. Translated: CASPDRTVEAFF.

The V call is TRBV5-1, the J call TRBJ2-7, with D perhaps matching TRBD1 (6 bases). V was clipped by 0 bases and J by 0 bases, with 10 bases between them. The length of the CDR3 is 15 residues. CDR1 and CDR2 from the germline V gene are SGHRS and YFSETQ. The CDR3 region is CASSLGMGASYEQYF. The CDR3 DNA is TGCGCCAGCAGCTTGGGTATGGGGGCCTCCTACGAGCAGTACTTC.

V is TRBV6-1 and J is TRBJ1-5, with D tentatively TRBD1 (5 bases). V lost 2 bases to trimming and J lost 7 bases, with 15 bases between them. Looked up from germline, CDR1 is MNHNS and CDR2 is SASEGT. This CDR3 is built from 15 residues. The CDR3 region is CASSESSAGQQPQHF. CDR3 sequence (DNA): TGTGCCAGCAGTGAATCTTCGGCAGGGCAGCAGCCCCAGCATTTT.

The chain is built from TRBV19 and TRBJ1-1, with a weak D call TRBD1 (5 bases). Trimming left V 6 bases short and J 0 bases short, with 17 bases between. CDR1 and CDR2 (germline): LNHDA, SQIVND (reference sequence). CDR3 length equals 16 residues. The CDR3 here is CASSPGRADLNTEAFF. As DNA, the CDR3 is TGTGCCAGTAGCCCAGGGAGGGCAGATTTGAACACTGAAGCTTTCTTT.

This chain uses TRBV11-3 with TRBJ2-1, with D perhaps TRBD1 (6 bases). With 4 bases removed from V and 8 bases from J, the gap between germline ends came to 18 bases. Germline V gene sequence: CDR1 SGHNT, CDR2 YENEEA. The CDR3 is 15 amino acids. For the CDR3, the DNA is TGTGCCAGCAGCTCGTACAGGGATAAAGAATATGAGCAGTTCTTC. Translated, it gives CASSSYRDKEYEQFF.

This clone appeared a single time. V usage is TRBV29-1 and J usage is TRBJ2-7; no firm D call. The V gene's germline CDR1 is SQVTM and CDR2 ANQGSEA. This CDR3 is built from 12 residues. V was cut by 4 bases and J by 5 bases, with 12 bases left in between. The CDR3: CSVGENVHEQYF. The CDR3 bases are TGCAGCGTTGGCGAGAACGTCCACGAGCAGTACTTC.

For this clone: Other DNA sequences in the sample encode the same CDR3. J is TRBJ2-7 and V is TRBV4-1, with 9 bases that match TRBD1. V was pared by 3 bases and J by 4 bases, with 13 bases of the junction left unmatched. Germline V gene sequence: CDR1 MGHRA, CDR2 YSYEKL. The CDR3 is made up of 17 amino acids. The CDR3 sequence: CASSQEDGDRGDYEQYF. The CDR3 DNA reads TGCGCCAGCAGCCAGGAGGATGGAGACAGGGGGGATTACGAGCAGTACTTC.

This sequence joins TRBV11-2 and TRBJ2-7; no firm D call. The CDR3 length is 12 residues. Germline lookup yields CDR1 SGHAT and CDR2 FQNNGV. Trimming stripped 5 bases from V and 4 bases from J, with 9 bases between. In DNA, the CDR3 is TGTGCCAGCAGCCCCCACCCGTACGAGCAGTACTTC. Translating gives CASSPHPYEQYF.

To note about this clone: Other DNA sequences in this specimen translate into the identical CDR3. J is TRBJ2-7 and V is TRBV2, with D perhaps TRBD1 or TRBD2 (6 bases each). This CDR3 spans 12 amino acids. With 7 bases removed from V and 6 bases from J, the gap between germline ends came to 13 bases. Germline assignment: CDR1 SNHLY and CDR2 FYNNEI. Here the CDR3 DNA reads TGTGCCAGCATTGGGGGGCGGTCCGAGCAGTACTTC. Amino acids: CASIGGRSEQYF.

The V gene is TRBV29-1, the J gene TRBJ2-7; D gene ambiguous. Germline loops: CDR1 SQVTM, CDR2 ANQGSEA. V was clipped by 5 bases and J by 1 base, with 12 bases between them. There are 13 residues in the CDR3. In DNA form, the CDR3 reads TGCAGCGTTCTCGTGACGGTATCCTACGAGCAGTACTTC. Amino acid sequence: CSVLVTVSYEQYF.

The chain couples TRBV29-1 to TRBJ2-6, with no clear D. The CDR3 loop spans 15 amino acids. V lost 1 base to trimming and J lost 2 bases, with 9 bases between them. From germline, CDR1 is SQVTM and CDR2 ANQGSEA. The chain's CDR3 is CSVEGGPPGANVLTF. CDR3 nucleotide sequence: TGCAGCGTTGAAGGTGGCCCCCCTGGGGCCAACGTCCTGACTTTC. The whole variable domain, remainder taken from reference TRBV29-1 and TRBJ2-6, is SAVISQKPSRDICQRGTSLTIQCQVDSQVTMMFWYRQQPGQSLTLIATANQGSEATYESGFVIDKFPISRPNLTFSTLTVSNMSPEDSSIYLCSVEGGPPGANVLTFGAGSRLTVL.

This sequence joins TRBV9 and TRBJ2-1; TRBD2 matches at 8 bases. This CDR3 comprises 15 residues. Trimming removed 0 bases from V and 6 bases from J; junction bases left unmatched: 5. Germline loops: CDR1 SGDLS, CDR2 YYNGEE. The CDR3 sequence is CASSVGIAGTNEQFF. Written as DNA, the CDR3 is TGTGCCAGCAGCGTAGGAATAGCGGGGACCAATGAGCAGTTCTTC.

The chain has TRBV11-2 and TRBJ2-7, with D perhaps matching TRBD1 (6 bases). Germline assignment: CDR1 SGHAT and CDR2 FQNNGV. The CDR3 is 13 amino acids. The V gene lost 8 bases and the J gene lost 0 bases, with 11 bases spanning the gap. The CDR3 sequence is CASAQGTSYEQYF. The DNA for the CDR3 is TGTGCCAGCGCCCAGGGGACCTCCTACGAGCAGTACTTC.

The sample holds one count of this clone. The CDR3 spells CASSVVGSDETQYF. DNA of the CDR3: TGTGCCAGCAGCGTAGTAGGGTCCGATGAGACCCAGTACTTC. This sequence joins TRBV9 and TRBJ2-5, with D hard to call. V was trimmed by 0 bases and J by 5 bases, leaving 11 bases between them. CDR3 length: 14 residues. Germline lookup yields CDR1 SGDLS and CDR2 YYNGEE.

Worth noting for this clone: Within the sample, other DNA sequences also encode this same CDR3. The chain joins TRBV6-5 to TRBJ2-5; D not certain. Trimming took 5 bases from V and 4 from J, leaving 5 bases between them. The germline CDR1 and CDR2 sequences are MNHEY and SVGAGI. The CDR3 is made up of 11 amino acids. DNA of the CDR3: TGTGCCAGCAGTCACGGAGAGACCCAGTACTTC. This sequence encodes CASSHGETQYF.

The chain joins TRBV7-2 to TRBJ1-2; D unclear. Germline V gene sequence: CDR1 SGHTA, CDR2 FQGNSA. V shed 6 bases and J shed 8 bases, with 13 bases lying between them. The CDR3 covers 12 residues. The CDR3 protein is CASRHTPGGYTF. As DNA, the CDR3 is TGTGCCAGCAGACACACCCCGGGGGGCTACACCTTC.

This clone appeared a single time. This chain connects TRBV4-3 to TRBJ2-1; 8 nucleotides line up with TRBD2. J was trimmed by 2 bases and V by 4 bases; bases with no gene match: 7. The CDR3 is 16 amino acids. Looked up from germline, CDR1 is LGHNA and CDR2 is YSLEER. DNA of the CDR3: TGCGCCAGCAGCCCGGTGGTAGCGGGAACCTACAATGAGCAGTTCTTC. Its translation is CASSPVVAGTYNEQFF.

The J gene is TRBJ1-2, the V gene TRBV2; 7 bases agree with TRBD1. With V trimmed by 0 bases and J by 1 base, 2 bases remained unmatched. From germline, CDR1 is SNHLY and CDR2 FYNNEI. CDR3 length: 15 amino acids. This CDR3 reads CASSEAPGGNYGYTF. In nucleotides, the CDR3 is TGTGCCAGCAGTGAAGCCCCAGGGGGTAACTATGGCTACACCTTC.

The CDR3 sequence is CASSLGPRTDTQYF. The CDR3, as DNA: TGTGCCAGCAGCCTTGGACCACGCACAGATACGCAGTATTTT. V gene TRBV7-9 combines with J gene TRBJ2-3; D gene uncertain. Germline CDR1 reads SEHNR; CDR2 reads FQNEAQ (reference sequence). Trimming stripped 5 bases from V and 1 base from J, with 10 bases between. The CDR3 is 14 amino acids.

The rearrangement links TRBV29-1 to TRBJ2-1; D is uncertain. CDR1 and CDR2 from the germline V gene are SQVTM and ANQGSEA. Deletions cut 0 bases from V and 8 bases from J, with 11 bases between. The CDR3 length is 13 residues. Here the CDR3 reads CSVEEGVADEQFF. In DNA form, the CDR3 reads TGCAGCGTTGAAGAGGGTGTAGCTGATGAGCAGTTCTTC.